Each of the 17 T cell receptor beta chains below was sequenced from the same sample in a study of blood T cell repertoires in COVID-19. Clones were read by immunoSEQ multiplex PCR, and TCRdb kept only the in-frame ones, dropping some. The table has 150,000 to 200,000 clones, roughly 91% seen once. Sequencing used peripheral blood. These receptors originate from a human donor in a cohort sampled during active COVID-19.

J is TRBJ2-5 and V is TRBV5-1; 10 nucleotides match TRBD2. Germline V gene sequence: CDR1 SGHRS, CDR2 YFSETQ. The junction had 5 bases not matched to a gene; V was cut back by 2 bases and J by 4 bases. The CDR3 contains 15 residues. CDR3 loop: CASSLRAGGRETQYF. The CDR3 bases are TGCGCCAGCAGCTTAAGAGCGGGGGGGCGAGAGACCCAGTACTTC.

V is TRBV7-2 and J is TRBJ2-1; D perhaps matches TRBD2 (5 bases). The CDR3 runs 15 residues. Germline lookup yields CDR1 SGHTA and CDR2 FQGNSA. Trimming pared 0 bases from V and 3 bases from J, leaving 9 bases between. CDR3 sequence: CASSLANGNYNEQFF. The CDR3, as DNA: TGTGCCAGCAGCTTAGCGAACGGGAACTACAATGAGCAGTTCTTC.

V gene TRBV4-1 combines with J gene TRBJ2-2; 9 bases fit TRBD2. The V gene end was trimmed by 1 base and the J gene end by 1 base; junction bases not matched to a gene: 10. Germline V gives CDR1 MGHRA, CDR2 YSYEKL. The CDR3 length is 19 residues. The DNA of the CDR3 is TGCGCCAGCAGCCAAGTAGCTCCGCTAGCGGGGTTGAACACCGGGGAGCTGTTTTTT. As protein: CASSQVAPLAGLNTGELFF.

The chain recombines TRBV6-5 with TRBJ2-3, with 10 bases matching TRBD2. The V gene's germline CDR1 is MNHEY and CDR2 SVGAGI. This CDR3 has 15 amino acids. V lost 0 bases to trimming and J lost 9 bases; unmatched junction nucleotides: 6. In nucleotides, the CDR3 is TGTGCCAGCAGTTACTCGCTAGCGGGGGCCTCCACGCAGTATTTT. This gives the protein CASSYSLAGASTQYF.

In its sample, this clone was seen a few times. The chain links TRBV4-2 to TRBJ2-7; weak D call: TRBD1 (6 bases). The V end lost 3 bases, the J end lost 2 bases, and 20 bases lay between the germline ends. Germline-derived CDR1 and CDR2 are LGHNA and YNFKEQ. The CDR3 has 17 amino acids. The CDR3 coding sequence is TGTGCCAGCAGCCACCCATTGTGGTCCGGGACACCCTACGAGCAGTACTTC. This encodes CASSHPLWSGTPYEQYF.

The J gene is TRBJ2-7, the V gene TRBV5-4; weak D call: TRBD1 (5 bases). This CDR3 has 13 amino acids. V lost 0 bases to trimming and J lost 2 bases, with 6 bases between them. Germline-derived CDR1 and CDR2 are SGHNT and YYREEE (reference sequence). The CDR3: CASSLAGTYEQYF. As DNA, the CDR3 is TGTGCCAGCAGCTTGGCAGGGACCTACGAGCAGTACTTC.

The gene calls are TRBV7-8 and TRBJ1-1, with a weak D call TRBD1 (6 bases). The CDR3 runs 19 residues. Germline V CDR1 and CDR2: SGHVS, FQNEAQ. The germline V and J ends were trimmed by 0 bases and 5 bases, with 25 bases remaining between them. This CDR3 is CASSLATQSGGAFGTEAFF. The CDR3 DNA follows: TGTGCCAGCAGCTTAGCGACCCAATCGGGGGGCGCGTTCGGAACTGAAGCTTTCTTT.

The rearrangement joins TRBV5-1 to TRBJ1-2; possible D gene TRBD1, 6 bases. The germline CDR1 and CDR2 sequences are SGHRS and YFSETQ. CDR3 length: 14 residues. The V end lost 3 bases, the J end lost 5 bases, and 14 bases lay between the germline ends. DNA of the CDR3: TGCGCCAGCAGCTCCGCAGGGGAGGGTTATGGCTACACCTTC. Translated: CASSSAGEGYGYTF.

The V call is TRBV10-3, the J call TRBJ2-2, with D unclear. The CDR3 loop spans 13 amino acids. Germline V gene data show CDR1 as ENHRY and CDR2 as SYGVKD. The V gene lost 6 bases and the J gene lost 6 bases, with 11 bases spanning the gap. CDR3 region: CAIRSDGSGELFF. CDR3 nucleotides: TGTGCCATCAGATCCGACGGGTCCGGGGAGCTGTTTTTT.

This sequence joins TRBV7-2 and TRBJ1-6, with D unclear. The ends were cut back, 2 bases at V and 11 bases at J, with 10 bases in the middle. Germline loops: CDR1 SGHTA, CDR2 FQGNSA. The CDR3 is 13 residues long. The CDR3 bases are TGTGCCAGCAGCTTAAGAAGTGCGGCACCCCTCCACTTT. It yields the protein CASSLRSAAPLHF.

This rearrangement joins TRBV11-2 to TRBJ1-1; D call uncertain. The V and J ends lost 2 bases and 7 bases respectively, with 14 bases between them. Germline-derived CDR1 and CDR2 are SGHAT and FQNNGV. The CDR3 sequence is 14 residues long. Here the CDR3 DNA reads TGTGCCAGCAGCTTACGACGGGAAGTGGGTGAAGCTTTCTTT. It yields the protein CASSLRREVGEAFF.

This chain links TRBV20-1 with TRBJ1-1, with D perhaps TRBD1 (6 bases). V was shortened by 3 bases and J by 1 base, with 15 bases between the two germline ends. The CDR3 is made up of 15 amino acids. Germline-derived CDR1 and CDR2 are DFQATT and SNEGSKA (reference sequence). The CDR3 spells CSASDLGTPNTEAFF. The CDR3 bases are TGCAGTGCTAGTGACCTCGGGACACCGAACACTGAAGCTTTCTTT.

The chain has TRBV7-2 and TRBJ2-3; TRBD1 matches at 7 bases. Trimming at V came to 5 bases and at J to 0 bases, leaving 5 bases not matched to a gene. This CDR3 has 15 residues. The germline gives CDR1 SGHTA, CDR2 FQGNSA. In nucleotides, the CDR3 is TGTGCCAGCAGCCCGACAGGGCATAGCACAGATACGCAGTATTTT. Translated, it gives CASSPTGHSTDTQYF.

The V gene is TRBV6-5, the J gene TRBJ1-4, with a weak D call TRBD1 (6 bases). The V gene lost 8 bases and the J gene lost 7 bases, with 14 bases spanning the gap. The CDR3 covers 13 residues. The germline CDR1 and CDR2 sequences are MNHEY and SVGAGI. The CDR3 loop is CASAWGGGEKLFF. In nucleotides, the CDR3 is TGTGCCAGCGCGTGGGGGGGCGGTGAAAAACTGTTTTTT.

This chain connects TRBV6-6 to TRBJ2-7, with D possibly TRBD1 on 7 matching bases. Germline assignment: CDR1 MNHNY and CDR2 SVGAGI (reference sequence). The CDR3 has 15 residues. V lost 6 bases and J 6 bases, leaving 21 bases between the germline ends. CDR3 nucleotide sequence: TGTGCCAGCAGAGAAGGAGGGGGCAGGTCTGGCGAGCAGTACTTC. Encoded protein: CASREGGGRSGEQYF.

This clone was seen just once. The V gene is TRBV5-1, the J gene TRBJ2-2, with a possible D match to TRBD2 (6 bases). Germline V gene data show CDR1 as SGHRS and CDR2 as YFSETQ. This CDR3 spans 14 amino acids. Between the trimmed V and J ends, which lost 6 bases and 5 bases, there was a span of 14 bases. CDR3 nucleotides: TGCGCCAGCAATCGACCCGGGGGTACCGGGGAGCTGTTTTTT. Protein: CASNRPGGTGELFF.

The chain joins TRBV27 to TRBJ2-2, with D possibly TRBD2 on 6 matching bases. With 6 bases removed from V and 2 bases from J, the gap between germline ends came to 16 bases. This CDR3 comprises 16 residues. The germline V gene has CDR1 MNHEY and CDR2 SMNVEV (reference sequence). CDR3 in amino acids: CASSSLGDFNTGELFF. The DNA for the CDR3 is TGTGCCAGCAGCTCTCTAGGGGACTTCAACACCGGGGAGCTGTTTTTT.